The next 7 T cell receptor beta chains were all read from a single sample in a study of Ad26.COV2.S vaccination and SARS-CoV-2 variants. The treatment here: some 19 received Ad26.COV2.S at low or high dose, single or two shots; a few received placebo; per-sample allocation not given. Following the first vaccine or placebo injection, samples were taken on day 63. Clones were read by immunoSEQ multiplex PCR, and TCRdb kept only the in-frame ones, dropping some. Here the sample spans about 350,000 clones, around 90% being singletons. The input for sequencing was peripheral blood, taken in a trial of Ad26.COV2.S vaccine versus placebo. These receptors all stem from a person aged 18-60 years who received the Ad26.COV2.S COVID-19 vaccine or a placebo.

In this sample, this clone turned up a few times. This chain connects TRBV18 to TRBJ1-5; 10 bases are a match to TRBD1. The CDR3 is 15 residues long. Germline assignment: CDR1 KGHSH and CDR2 LQKENI. Unmatched junction bases numbered 6, after V lost 4 bases and J lost 6 bases. The CDR3 DNA is TGTGCCAGCTCACAAACGGGACAGGGGAGTCAGCCCCAGCATTTT. This gives the protein CASSQTGQGSQPQHF.

In DNA, the CDR3 is TGTGCCTCCAGGGGTTTGAGGAACACTGAAGCTTTCTTT. This sequence encodes CASRGLRNTEAFF. The chain links TRBV30 to TRBJ1-1; possible D gene TRBD1, 6 bases. Germline CDR1 reads GTSNPN; CDR2 reads SVGIG (reference sequence). Trimming left V 7 bases short and J 1 base short, with 13 bases between. The CDR3 has 13 amino acids.

The chain employs TRBV10-2 and TRBJ2-7, with D maybe TRBD1 (6 bases). Trimming cost V 3 bases and J 1 base, with 16 bases left between them. In germline, CDR1 is WSHSY, CDR2 SAAADI. This CDR3 contains 16 residues. The CDR3 DNA follows: TGCGCCAGCAGTGATGGGGCAGGGGTTGGGTCCTACGAGCAGTACTTC. Its protein is CASSDGAGVGSYEQYF.

This clone was seen a few times. The chain employs TRBV5-6 and TRBJ2-1, with TRBD2 as a possible D gene (6 bases). The CDR3 consists of 14 residues. Germline V lookup: CDR1 SGHDT, CDR2 YYEEEE. Trimming shortened V by 1 base and J by 8 bases, and 13 bases separated the two germline ends. The CDR3 here is CASSLSRGLDEQFF. For the CDR3, the DNA is TGTGCCAGCAGCTTGTCTAGGGGACTGGATGAGCAGTTCTTC.

Concerning this clone: The same CDR3 can be traced to other DNA sequences in this sample. V and J are TRBV9 and TRBJ1-5; D not resolved. The V end was cut by 2 bases, the J end by 0 bases, with 9 bases between. Looked up from germline, CDR1 is SGDLS and CDR2 is YYNGEE. The CDR3 covers 15 residues. The CDR3 region is CASSVDGYSNQPQHF. The CDR3 DNA reads TGTGCCAGCAGCGTGGACGGTTATAGCAATCAGCCCCAGCATTTT.

The genes are TRBV6-6 and TRBJ2-2; 11 nucleotides line up with TRBD2. This CDR3 is 17 amino acids long. Germline V CDR1 and CDR2: MNHNY, SVGAGI (reference sequence). With V trimmed by 5 bases and J by 0 bases, 5 bases remained unmatched. This CDR3 is CASSRTSGSPNTGELFF. The CDR3 DNA is TGTGCCAGCAGTCGGACTAGCGGGTCACCGAACACCGGGGAGCTGTTTTTT.

V and J are TRBV19 and TRBJ1-5; 7 positions match TRBD1. The CDR3 loop spans 15 amino acids. J was trimmed by 0 bases and V by 6 bases; bases with no gene match: 5. From germline, CDR1 is LNHDA and CDR2 SQIVND (reference sequence). The CDR3 region is CASSPTGNSNQPQHF. DNA for the CDR3: TGTGCCAGTAGCCCGACAGGGAATAGCAATCAGCCCCAGCATTTT.